Below, 18 T cell receptor beta chains from the same sample are listed, as sequenced in a study of blood T cell repertoires in COVID-19. This table comes from immunoSEQ multiplex PCR, and its TCRdb copy is limited to in-frame clones, with some not included. Of approximately 11,000 clones listed, over 75% were seen once; the top ten hold approximately 11%. Sample: peripheral blood. The receptors stem from a human donor in a cohort sampled during active COVID-19.

The J gene is TRBJ2-7, the V gene TRBV19; 7 bases agree with TRBD1. Germline CDR1 LNHDA, CDR2 SQIVND (reference sequence). The V gene end was trimmed by 8 bases and the J gene end by 2 bases; junction bases not matched to a gene: 3. CDR3 size: 12 residues. CDR3 nucleotide sequence: TGTGCCAGTCGGGACAGCACCTACGAGCAGTACTTC. Translation: CASRDSTYEQYF.

The V and J genes are TRBV2 and TRBJ1-4; D may be TRBD1 (5 bases). Germline CDR1 reads SNHLY; CDR2 reads FYNNEI. V was pared by 2 bases and J by 14 bases, with 27 bases between. The CDR3 extends over 17 amino acids. The CDR3 DNA sequence: TGTGCCAGCAGTGAAAGGGGTATGGAATGGGGCAATGGTAGGCTGTTTTTT. Amino acids: CASSERGMEWGNGRLFF.

The chain recombines TRBV4-2 with TRBJ2-3; 13 bases fit TRBD2. CDR1 and CDR2 (germline): LGHNA, YNFKEQ. This CDR3 is built from 18 residues. V lost 2 bases, J lost 3 bases, and 8 bases stayed unmatched. The DNA of the CDR3 is TGTGCCAGCAGCCAATGGACTAGCGGGGGTTCAGGGACAGATACGCAGTATTTT. Translating gives CASSQWTSGGSGTDTQYF.

There are a few counts of this clone. The V call is TRBV10-1, the J call TRBJ1-4, with D perhaps matching TRBD1 (5 bases). V was cut by 2 bases and J by 7 bases, with 11 bases left in between. CDR1 and CDR2 from the germline V gene are WNHNN and SYGVQD (reference sequence). The CDR3 is 14 residues long. This CDR3 reads CASSERATGEKLFF. In DNA, the CDR3 is TGCGCCAGCAGTGAGCGGGCCACAGGTGAAAAACTGTTTTTT.

The rearrangement uses TRBV19 and TRBJ2-1; 8 bases are shared with TRBD1. CDR1 and CDR2 (germline): LNHDA, SQIVND (reference sequence). Trimming removed 3 bases from V and 6 bases from J; junction bases left unmatched: 4. The CDR3 loop spans 14 amino acids. CDR3 region: CASSIGQGTNEQFF. CDR3 DNA: TGTGCCAGTAGTATTGGACAGGGTACCAATGAGCAGTTCTTC.

The V call is TRBV7-2, the J call TRBJ1-2, with 8 bases identical to TRBD1. Germline assignment: CDR1 SGHTA and CDR2 FQGNSA. The CDR3 totals 13 residues. The trim removed 4 bases at V and 5 bases at J, leaving 3 bases unmatched. CDR3 loop: CASSWTGTYGYTF. CDR3 nucleotide sequence: TGTGCCAGCAGCTGGACAGGGACGTATGGCTACACCTTC.

The V call is TRBV5-1, the J call TRBJ2-5, with D perhaps matching TRBD1 (6 bases). Trimming cost V 2 bases and J 2 bases, with 13 bases left between them. The CDR3 contains 15 residues. CDR1 SGHRS and CDR2 YFSETQ come from the germline V gene. CDR3 in amino acids: CASSFLGQTQETQYF. In DNA, the CDR3 is TGCGCCAGCAGCTTTTTAGGACAGACTCAAGAGACCCAGTACTTC.

As DNA, the CDR3 is TGTGCCAGCAGTCAGGGACTTACTAATGAAAAACTGTTTTTT. Its protein product is CASSQGLTNEKLFF. V and J are TRBV5-6 and TRBJ1-4; tentatively, D is TRBD1 (5 bases). The CDR3 consists of 14 residues. Germline CDR1 is SGHDT and CDR2 is YYEEEE. Trimming cost V 5 bases and J 2 bases, with 10 bases left between them. Filled out from reference TRBV5-6 and TRBJ1-4, the complete variable domain reads DAGVTQSPTHLIKTRGQQVTLRCSPKSGHDTVSWYQQALGQGPQFIFQYYEEEERQRGNFPDRFSGHQFPNYSSELNVNALLLGDSALYLCASSQGLTNEKLFFGSGTQLSVL.

The chain uses TRBV27 and TRBJ2-1; D may be TRBD2 (6 bases). The germline gives CDR1 MNHEY, CDR2 SMNVEV (reference sequence). V shed 7 bases and J shed 9 bases, with 19 bases lying between them. This CDR3 has 14 residues. CDR3 bases: TGTGCCAGCATTAAACTGGGGCGGGGAGGTGAGCAGTTCTTC. It encodes CASIKLGRGGEQFF.

The chain uses TRBV30 and TRBJ1-1; 9 bases line up with TRBD1. Germline trimming cut 5 bases from V and 0 bases from J; bases unmatched to any gene: 13. This CDR3 is 17 amino acids long. Germline CDR1 and CDR2: GTSNPN and SVGIG (reference sequence). The CDR3 sequence is CAWSTGGANFMNTEAFF. The CDR3 DNA is TGTGCCTGGTCAACAGGGGGCGCGAACTTCATGAACACTGAAGCTTTCTTT.

This rearrangement joins TRBV6-6 to TRBJ2-2, with 10 positions matching TRBD2. The CDR3 length is 18 residues. CDR1 and CDR2 from the germline V gene are MNHNY and SVGAGI (reference sequence). V lost 5 bases and J lost 0; bases outside the gene matches: 9. CDR3 residues: CASSLRLAGAANTGELFF. DNA of the CDR3: TGTGCCAGCAGTCTACGCCTAGCGGGGGCCGCGAACACCGGGGAGCTGTTTTTT.

The V call is TRBV6-5, the J call TRBJ1-2; D unclear. V was clipped by 0 bases and J by 6 bases, with 8 bases between them. The CDR3 length is 13 residues. CDR1 is MNHEY, CDR2 SVGAGI, per germline. CDR3 in amino acids: CASSYSPRDGYTF. The CDR3 coding sequence is TGTGCCAGCAGTTACTCCCCGAGGGATGGCTACACCTTC.

The chain couples TRBV4-3 to TRBJ1-2; 8 bases line up with TRBD1. Germline-derived CDR1 and CDR2 are LGHNA and YSLEER. CDR3 size: 15 residues. V was clipped by 0 bases and J by 4 bases; unmatched bases: 4. CDR3 DNA sequence: TGCGCCAGCAGCCAAGATCGGACAGGGACCTATGGCTACACCTTC. It translates to CASSQDRTGTYGYTF.

J is TRBJ2-6 and V is TRBV11-2; D is ambiguous. With 6 bases removed from V and 0 bases from J, the gap between germline ends came to 6 bases. From germline, CDR1 is SGHAT and CDR2 FQNNGV. There are 14 residues in the CDR3. The CDR3 here is CASRDSSGANVLTF. CDR3 bases: TGTGCCAGCAGAGACTCCTCTGGGGCCAACGTCCTGACTTTC. Using reference TRBV11-2 and TRBJ2-6 for the parts outside the CDR3, the full variable domain is EAGVAQSPRYKIIEKRQSVAFWCNPISGHATLYWYQQILGQGPKLLIQFQNNGVVDDSQLPKDRFSAERLKGVDSTLKIQPAKLEDSAVYLCASRDSSGANVLTFGAGSRLTVL.

The chain links TRBV9 to TRBJ2-3; no clear D gene. From germline, CDR1 is SGDLS and CDR2 YYNGEE. The CDR3 has 14 residues. The V end lost 0 bases, the J end lost 2 bases, and 7 bases lay between the germline ends. CDR3 loop: CASSVAEPTDTQYF. The CDR3 bases are TGTGCCAGCAGCGTAGCGGAGCCCACAGATACGCAGTATTTT.

The chain combines TRBV5-1 with TRBJ2-5; 8 positions agree with TRBD2. Trimming at V came to 0 bases and at J to 2 bases, leaving 6 bases not matched to a gene. This CDR3 region has 16 residues. The germline gives CDR1 SGHRS, CDR2 YFSETQ. CDR3 DNA sequence: TGCGCCAGCAGCTTGGGGAGCGGGGGTTTACAAGAGACCCAGTACTTC. It translates to CASSLGSGGLQETQYF.

The J gene is TRBJ2-1, the V gene TRBV28; 12 bases line up with TRBD2. The V segment lost 5 bases and the J segment 6 bases; nucleotides outside the gene matches: 5. The CDR3 runs 15 residues. CDR1 MDHEN and CDR2 SYDVKM come from the germline V gene. CDR3 sequence: CASSLTSGGSNEQFF. DNA of the CDR3: TGTGCCAGCAGTCTCACTAGCGGGGGGTCCAATGAGCAGTTCTTC.

V gene TRBV5-1 combines with J gene TRBJ2-2; the D gene is possibly TRBD1 (6 bases). CDR1 SGHRS and CDR2 YFSETQ come from the germline V gene. Trimming pared 1 base from V and 6 bases from J, leaving 13 bases between. The CDR3 spans 15 residues. CDR3 sequence reads: CASSLTSGAAGELFF. CDR3 nucleotides: TGCGCCAGCAGCTTGACTTCAGGGGCTGCCGGGGAGCTGTTTTTT.